This is a list of T cell receptor beta chains from one sample in a study of brain T cells in children with intractable seizures. Sequenced by immunoSEQ multiplex PCR; TCRdb stores in-frame clones only, minus some. This table has 300,000 to 400,000 clones, roughly 92% appearing once. The sample was peripheral blood, taken approximately 5 months after surgery. These receptors all stem from a boy under two years old with tuberous sclerosis and intractable seizures. CDR3s leave out the opening cysteine and the closing phenylalanine or tryptophan. Fields, in order: D gene, V gene, J gene, CDR3 protein. A D gene is named only where the DNA matches it firmly.

>.|TRBV18|TRBJ2-5
ASSPYRGLGRKETQY
>TRBD2|TRBV12-5|TRBJ2-1
ASGLSEGGLAGGEQF
>.|TRBV9|TRBJ2-1
ASSQGSEQF
>.|TRBV7-9|TRBJ2-2
ASGWEPDTGELF
>TRBD1|TRBV9|TRBJ2-1
ASSERDRGHNEQF
>.|TRBV5-1|TRBJ2-6
ASSLFDTAKANVLT
>TRBD1|TRBV7-2|TRBJ1-3
ASARDSENTIY
>TRBD1|TRBV27|TRBJ2-7
ASSPGQMYEQY
>TRBD1|TRBV5-1|TRBJ1-2
ASSPGQGYYGYT
>TRBD1|TRBV6-5|TRBJ1-4
ASSLGQGGNEKLF
>.|TRBV12-3/TRBV12-4|TRBJ1-1
ASNPGPLSEAF
>TRBD1|TRBV7-9|TRBJ1-2
ASSRGQVLYGYT
>TRBD2|TRBV11-2|TRBJ2-5
ASSLGGLVQETQY
>TRBD2|TRBV7-8|TRBJ2-7
ASSYRRGLVDEQY
>TRBD2|TRBV6-5|TRBJ2-5
ASSYSRTSGVVTQY
>TRBD2|TRBV11-2|TRBJ2-7
ASRPSSGRYEQY
>.|TRBV2|TRBJ1-3
ASRPTGPSGNTIY
>.|TRBV20-1|TRBJ1-1
SARDQAEAF
>.|TRBV7-3|TRBJ2-5
ASSPGGKQETQY
>TRBD2|TRBV3-1/TRBV3-2|TRBJ2-1
ASSQGLAGGAYNEQF
>.|TRBV30|TRBJ2-3
AWAGTDTQY
>.|TRBV4-2|TRBJ2-3
ASSQEVGLLTDTQY
>TRBD1|TRBV6-4|TRBJ2-2
ASSDGQAGELF
>.|TRBV11-3|TRBJ2-3
ASAHSRADTQY
>TRBD2|TRBV10-1|TRBJ2-3
ASMTSTSGTDTQY
>.|TRBV7-9|TRBJ1-1
ASFTGGVNTEAF
>.|TRBV20-1|TRBJ2-7
GGLTTYEQY
>TRBD1|TRBV19|TRBJ2-7
ASSMDRAGSYEQY
>.|TRBV11-1|TRBJ2-5
ASSLGGVGTQY
>.|TRBV5-8|TRBJ1-6
ASSLVFYGDSYNSPLH
>.|TRBV23-1|TRBJ1-2
ASSQPTYWQLLLGYT
>TRBD1|TRBV25-1|TRBJ1-3
ASGSRTGNGNTIY
>TRBD1|TRBV29-1|TRBJ1-1
SVEDPLTGRNTEAF
>.|TRBV6-4|TRBJ1-2
ASSDEMAALYGYT
>.|TRBV9|TRBJ1-1
ASSVVTRSDMNTEAF
>.|TRBV29-1|TRBJ2-7
SVEDSYEQY
>.|TRBV2|TRBJ1-6
ASSLVGIRVSPLH
>.|TRBV11-1|TRBJ1-1
ASSPASNTEAF
>.|TRBV5-5|TRBJ2-7
ASSSDNLRGEQY
>.|TRBV12-3/TRBV12-4|TRBJ2-7
ASSWGFTYEQY
>.|TRBV14|TRBJ2-7
ASSQSFEDEQY
>TRBD2|TRBV15|TRBJ2-1
ATSRLGTSGTNEQF
>.|TRBV7-6|TRBJ1-1
ASSLHPVNTEAF
>.|TRBV5-4|TRBJ2-7
ASSFASSYEQY
>.|TRBV5-4|TRBJ2-7
ASSLGPVTEQY
>TRBD2|TRBV19|TRBJ2-7
ASSITTSGTYEQY
>.|TRBV7-9|TRBJ2-1
ASSLRRLEGEQF
>TRBD1|TRBV4-1|TRBJ1-1
ASSQAGTGDTEAF
>TRBD2|TRBV4-1|TRBJ2-1
ASRAGNYNEQF
>.|TRBV19|TRBJ2-7
ASSIFVGDYEQY
>TRBD2|TRBV6-1|TRBJ2-3
ASSEGTSGRDTQY
>.|TRBV10-3|TRBJ2-7
AISVNSYEQY
>.|TRBV6-5|TRBJ2-7
ASSRVGVNGQY
>.|TRBV28|TRBJ1-3
ASSFQRSLSGNTIY
>.|TRBV13|TRBJ1-1
ASSREMNTEAF
>TRBD2|TRBV19|TRBJ2-1
ASSKSPLAGGGEQF
>.|TRBV24-1|TRBJ1-1
ATSDTGLNTEAF